Detailed here is one T cell receptor beta chain. Its antigen is unidentified. This sample is part of a study of cytomegalovirus exposure and HLA in healthy donors. Study results and limitations: Donors belonging to an Asian-associated ancestry cluster reportedly showed fewer N-insertions in productive TCRs than the roughly 680-donor mean, according to what a later analysis found.

With 60 Vbeta and 13 Jbeta primers, the PCR was carried out. The protocol was immunoSEQ multiplex PCR, while the TCRdb copy is restricted to in-frame clones and leaves out a portion. The sample carries about 120,000 clones, over 75% recorded once. The CDR3 extends over 15 amino acids. With V trimmed by 3 bases and J by 3 bases, 5 bases remained unmatched. CDR1 LNHDA and CDR2 SQIVND come from the germline V gene (reference sequence). Sequencing input: PBMCs. The chain employs TRBV19 and TRBJ2-5; 9 bases line up with TRBD1. The receptor was isolated from a man aged 18 to 29 in good health and CMV-seropositive. CDR3 sequence reads: CASSIWTGAEETQYF. The CDR3 DNA reads TGTGCCAGTAGTATTTGGACAGGGGCTGAAGAGACCCAGTACTTC.